The 5 T cell receptor beta chains reported below all come from one sample, sequenced in a study of prognosis after radiotherapy for stage I lung cancer. The genomic DNA TCR beta CDR3 region underwent two rounds of multiplex PCR. Each TRBV and TRBJ gene had its own primer in the first PCR round. Via MiXCR, TCRdb re-called the multiplex PCR reads, giving one row per CDR3 protein. The table shows 25,000 to 35,000 distinct CDR3 sequences, with around 48% occurring only once. This specimen was PBMCs, taken before or after stereotactic body radiation therapy (not recorded which). The origin of the receptors is a donor aged 50 or older with non-small cell lung cancer.

There are many counts of this clonotype. The gene calls are TRBV7-2 and TRBJ2-3; TRBD2 matches 10 bases. Per germline, CDR1 SGHTA and CDR2 FQGNSA. The CDR3 loop spans 17 amino acids. Trimming at V came to 5 bases and at J to 0 bases, leaving 8 bases not matched to a gene. The CDR3 reads CASSDPMTSGSTDTQYF. CDR3 nucleotide sequence: TGTGCCAGCAGCGACCCAATGACTAGCGGGAGCACAGATACGCAGTATTTT. Filled out from reference TRBV7-2 and TRBJ2-3, the complete variable domain reads GAGVSQSPSNKVTEKGKDVELRCDPISGHTALYWYRQSLGQGLEFLIYFQGNSAPDKSGLPSDRFSAERTGGSVSTLTIQRTQQEDSAVYLCASSDPMTSGSTDTQYFGPGTRLTVL.

The rearrangement joins TRBV6-2 or TRBV6-3 to TRBJ1-3; D gene ambiguous. The CDR3 totals 11 residues. The germline V gene has CDR1 MNHEY and CDR2 SVGEGT. V lost 7 bases to trimming and J lost 0 bases, with 1 base between them. This chain's CDR3 is CASNSGNTIYF. CDR3 nucleotides: TGTGCCAGCAACTCTGGAAACACCATATATTTT.

The chain carries TRBV5-6 and TRBJ2-3, with D uncertain. Germline values: CDR1 SGHDT, CDR2 YYEEEE. The CDR3 length is 15 residues. Trimming removed 6 bases at V and 0 bases at J, with 14 bases between. CDR3 bases: TGTGCCAGCACCCAGAGCATCTCTAGCACAGATACGCAGTATTTT. It encodes CASTQSISSTDTQYF.

This clonotype was observed many times. The chain carries TRBV3-1 and TRBJ2-1, with a tentative D call TRBD2 (5 bases). V was cut by 2 bases and J by 1 base, with 9 bases left in between. Germline assignment: CDR1 LGHDT and CDR2 YNNKEL (reference sequence). The CDR3 sequence is 15 residues long. Written as DNA, the CDR3 is TGTGCCAGCAGCCAACTTCGAGGGTCCTACAATGAGCAGTTCTTC. It is translated as CASSQLRGSYNEQFF.

This clonotype showed up many times. The rearrangement joins TRBV6-5 to TRBJ1-3; D unclear. CDR3 size: 15 residues. In germline, CDR1 is MNHEY, CDR2 SVGAGI. V lost 2 bases, J lost 0 bases, and 8 bases lay in between. The DNA of the CDR3 is TGTGCCAGCAGTTACGGGGATGACTCTGGAAACACCATATATTTT. It codes for CASSYGDDSGNTIYF.